The clone carrying this T cell receptor (beta chain) came up many times. What it binds is not known. Arm-PCR of CDR3 regions and iRepertoire HTBI primers were used to build TCR beta libraries. A single record per CDR3 protein comes from TCRdb applying MiXCR to the multiplex PCR reads. The sample records approximately 400,000 distinct CDR3 sequences, 15% being singletons. The source of the sample is a study of regulatory T cells in long-lasting Graves disease. General observations from the study: The number of shared public clonotypes was higher in persistent patients (about 2,700) than new patients (966).

V shed 6 bases and J shed 2 bases, with 14 bases lying between them. The CDR3 extends over 14 amino acids. Per germline, CDR1 SNHLY and CDR2 FYNNEI. Stated time point: newly diagnosed GD, antithyroid drugs for less than 3 months. Researchers made the TCR library from RNA that was extracted from PBMCs. Separately, the same data were catalogued under a study of T cells in Graves' hyperthyroidism and ophthalmopathy. This second report adds: Criteria for exclusion of patients were uncontrolled infection, other autoimmune disease, pregnancy or lactation. In the first-round RT-PCR of the TCR CDR3, the HTBI primer set was used. Most clonotypes expanded in the thyroid (above 0.001) were also present in blood.

The sequenced sample was peripheral blood mononuclear cells (PBMCs), obtained at new diagnosis, from a patient treated with antithyroid drugs. This sequence joins TRBV2 and TRBJ2-7; D possibly matches TRBD1 or TRBD2 (7 bases each). The TCR originated in a woman in her twenties or thirties with Graves disease. The CDR3 sequence: CASRQGGATYEQYF. For the CDR3, the DNA is TGTGCCAGCAGGCAGGGGGGGGCTACCTACGAGCAGTACTTC.